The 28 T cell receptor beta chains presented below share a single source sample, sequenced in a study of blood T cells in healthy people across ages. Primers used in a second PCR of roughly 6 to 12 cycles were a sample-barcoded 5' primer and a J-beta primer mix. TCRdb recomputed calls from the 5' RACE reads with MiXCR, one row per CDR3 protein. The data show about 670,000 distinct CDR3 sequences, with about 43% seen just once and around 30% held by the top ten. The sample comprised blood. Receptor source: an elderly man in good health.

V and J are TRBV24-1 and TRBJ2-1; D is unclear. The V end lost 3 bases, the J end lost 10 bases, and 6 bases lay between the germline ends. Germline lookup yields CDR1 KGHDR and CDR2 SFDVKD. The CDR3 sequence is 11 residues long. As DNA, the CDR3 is TGTGCCACCAGTGATGGTGAGGAGCAGTTCTTC. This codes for CATSDGEEQFF.

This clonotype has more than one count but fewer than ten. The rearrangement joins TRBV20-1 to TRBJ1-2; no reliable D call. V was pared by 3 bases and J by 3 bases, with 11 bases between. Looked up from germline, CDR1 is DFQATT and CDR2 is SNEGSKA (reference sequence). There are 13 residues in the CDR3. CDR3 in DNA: TGCAGTGCTAGGGCCCGAACGGACTATGGCTACACCTTC. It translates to CSARARTDYGYTF.

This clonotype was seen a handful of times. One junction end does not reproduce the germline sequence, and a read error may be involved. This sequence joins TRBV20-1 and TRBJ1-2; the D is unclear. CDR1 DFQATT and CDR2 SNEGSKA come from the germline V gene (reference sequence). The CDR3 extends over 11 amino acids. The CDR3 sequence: CSAQQRYDYTF. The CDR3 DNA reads TGCAGTGCTCAGCAGCGGTATGACTACACCTTC.

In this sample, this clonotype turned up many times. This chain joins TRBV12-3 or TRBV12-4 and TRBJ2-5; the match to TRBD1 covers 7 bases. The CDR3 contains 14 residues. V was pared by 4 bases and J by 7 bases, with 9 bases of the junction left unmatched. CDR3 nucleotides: TGTGCCAGCAGTTCGACAGGGTCCTCGGGGACCCAGTACTTC. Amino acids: CASSSTGSSGTQYF.

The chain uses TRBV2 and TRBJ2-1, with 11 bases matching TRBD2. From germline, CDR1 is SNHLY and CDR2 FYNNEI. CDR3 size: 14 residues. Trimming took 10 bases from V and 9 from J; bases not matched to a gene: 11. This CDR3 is CATLDPSGRFEQFF. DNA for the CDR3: TGTGCCACTCTCGACCCTAGCGGGAGGTTTGAGCAGTTCTTC.

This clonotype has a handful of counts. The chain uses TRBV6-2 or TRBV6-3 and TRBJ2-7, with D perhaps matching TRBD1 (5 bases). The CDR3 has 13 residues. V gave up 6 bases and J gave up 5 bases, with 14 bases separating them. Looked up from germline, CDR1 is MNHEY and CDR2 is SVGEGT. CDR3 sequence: CASRQGTQNEQYF. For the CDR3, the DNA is TGTGCCAGCAGGCAGGGAACTCAAAACGAGCAGTACTTC.

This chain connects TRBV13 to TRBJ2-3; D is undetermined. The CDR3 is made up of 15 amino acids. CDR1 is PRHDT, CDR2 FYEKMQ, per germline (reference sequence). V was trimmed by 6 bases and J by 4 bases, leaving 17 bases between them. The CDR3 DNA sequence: TGTGCCAGCAGTTGGGCCACGCCCCCCTCAGATACGCAGTATTTT. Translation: CASSWATPPSDTQYF.

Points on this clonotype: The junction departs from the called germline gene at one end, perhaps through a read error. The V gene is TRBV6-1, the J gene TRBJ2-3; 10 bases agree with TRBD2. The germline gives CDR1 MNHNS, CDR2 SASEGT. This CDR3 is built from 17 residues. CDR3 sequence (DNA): TGTGCCGGCAGTCCCGGACTAGCGGACGCTAGCACAGATACGCAGTATTTT. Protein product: CAGSPGLADASTDTQYF.

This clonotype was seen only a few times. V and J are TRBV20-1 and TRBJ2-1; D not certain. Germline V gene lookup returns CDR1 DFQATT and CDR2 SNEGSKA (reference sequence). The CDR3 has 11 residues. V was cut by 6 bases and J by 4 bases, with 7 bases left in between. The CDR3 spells CSAVGYNEQFF. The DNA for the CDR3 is TGCAGTGCGGTGGGATACAATGAGCAGTTCTTC.

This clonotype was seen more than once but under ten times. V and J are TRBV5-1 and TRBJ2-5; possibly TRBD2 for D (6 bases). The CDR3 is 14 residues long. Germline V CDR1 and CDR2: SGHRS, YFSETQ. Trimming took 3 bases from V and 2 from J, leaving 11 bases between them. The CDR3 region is CASSSVAGQETQYF. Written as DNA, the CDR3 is TGCGCCAGCAGCTCCGTTGCGGGACAAGAGACCCAGTACTTC.

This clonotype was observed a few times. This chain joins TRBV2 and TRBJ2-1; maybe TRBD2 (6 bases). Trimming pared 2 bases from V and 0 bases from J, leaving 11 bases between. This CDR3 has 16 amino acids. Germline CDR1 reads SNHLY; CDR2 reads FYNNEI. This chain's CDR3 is CASSEPGGASYNEQFF. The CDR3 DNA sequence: TGTGCCAGCAGTGAACCGGGCGGGGCCTCCTACAATGAGCAGTTCTTC.

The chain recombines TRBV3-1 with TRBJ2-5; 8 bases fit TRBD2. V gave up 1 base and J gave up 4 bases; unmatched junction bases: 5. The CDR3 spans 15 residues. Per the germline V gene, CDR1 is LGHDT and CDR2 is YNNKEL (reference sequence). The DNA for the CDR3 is TGTGCCAGCAGCCAAGGGCGGGGGGTTCGAGAGACCCAGTACTTC. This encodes CASSQGRGVRETQYF.

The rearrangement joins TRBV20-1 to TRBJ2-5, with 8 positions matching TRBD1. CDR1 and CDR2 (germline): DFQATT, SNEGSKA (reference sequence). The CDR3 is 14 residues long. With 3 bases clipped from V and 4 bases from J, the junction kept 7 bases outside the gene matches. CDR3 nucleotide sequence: TGCAGTGCTAGGATCCCCAGGGGGCGAGAGACCCAGTACTTC. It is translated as CSARIPRGRETQYF.

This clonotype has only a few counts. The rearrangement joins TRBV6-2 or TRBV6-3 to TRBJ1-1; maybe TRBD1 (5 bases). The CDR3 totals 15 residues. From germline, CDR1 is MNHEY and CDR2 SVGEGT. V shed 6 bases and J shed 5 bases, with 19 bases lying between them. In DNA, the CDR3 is TGTGCCAGCAGCCCACCCCCGAGGGGTTTGACTGAAGCTTTCTTT. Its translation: CASSPPPRGLTEAFF.

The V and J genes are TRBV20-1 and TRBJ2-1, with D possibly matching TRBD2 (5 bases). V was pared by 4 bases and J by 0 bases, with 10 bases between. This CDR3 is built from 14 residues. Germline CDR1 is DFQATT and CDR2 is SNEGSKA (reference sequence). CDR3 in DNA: TGCAGTGCTAATCCGGGAAACTCCTACAATGAGCAGTTCTTC. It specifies CSANPGNSYNEQFF.

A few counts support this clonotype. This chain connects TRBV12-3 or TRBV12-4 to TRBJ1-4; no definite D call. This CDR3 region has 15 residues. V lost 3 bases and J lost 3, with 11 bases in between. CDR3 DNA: TGTGCCAGCAGTTTCAGACGCCAGTCTAATGAAAAACTGTTTTTT. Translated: CASSFRRQSNEKLFF.

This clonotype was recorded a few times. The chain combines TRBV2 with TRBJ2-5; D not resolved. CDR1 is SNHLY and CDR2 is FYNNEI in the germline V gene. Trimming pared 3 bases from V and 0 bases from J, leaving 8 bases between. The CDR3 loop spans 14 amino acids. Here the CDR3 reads CASSDSRNQETQYF. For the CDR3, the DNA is TGTGCCAGCAGTGACAGTCGGAACCAAGAGACCCAGTACTTC.

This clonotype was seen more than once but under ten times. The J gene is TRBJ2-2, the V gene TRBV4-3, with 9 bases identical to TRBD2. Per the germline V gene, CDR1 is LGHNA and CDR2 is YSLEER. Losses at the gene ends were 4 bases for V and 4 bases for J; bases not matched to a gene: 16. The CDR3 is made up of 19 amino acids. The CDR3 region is CASSLSVPSGVGGTGELFF. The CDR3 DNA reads TGCGCCAGCAGCCTTTCCGTGCCTAGCGGGGTGGGTGGCACCGGGGAGCTGTTTTTT.

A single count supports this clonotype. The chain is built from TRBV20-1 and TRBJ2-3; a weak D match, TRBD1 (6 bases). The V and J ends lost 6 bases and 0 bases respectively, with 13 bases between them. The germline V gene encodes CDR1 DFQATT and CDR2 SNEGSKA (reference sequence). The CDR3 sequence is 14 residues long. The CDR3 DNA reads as TGCAGTGCAACCCGGACAGCTAGCACAGATACGCAGTATTTT. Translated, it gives CSATRTASTDTQYF.

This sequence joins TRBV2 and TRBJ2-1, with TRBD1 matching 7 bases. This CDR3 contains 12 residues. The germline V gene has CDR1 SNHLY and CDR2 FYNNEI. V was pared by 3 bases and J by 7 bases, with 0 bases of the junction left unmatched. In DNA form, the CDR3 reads TGTGCCAGCAGTGAGGACAGGAATGAGCAGTTCTTC. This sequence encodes CASSEDRNEQFF.

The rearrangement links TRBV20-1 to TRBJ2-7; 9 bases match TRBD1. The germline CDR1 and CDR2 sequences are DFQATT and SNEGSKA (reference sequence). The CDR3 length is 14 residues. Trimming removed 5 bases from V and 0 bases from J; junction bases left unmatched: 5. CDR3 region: CSAAGQGTSYEQYF. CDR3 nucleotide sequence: TGCAGTGCTGCAGGACAGGGGACCTCCTACGAGCAGTACTTC.

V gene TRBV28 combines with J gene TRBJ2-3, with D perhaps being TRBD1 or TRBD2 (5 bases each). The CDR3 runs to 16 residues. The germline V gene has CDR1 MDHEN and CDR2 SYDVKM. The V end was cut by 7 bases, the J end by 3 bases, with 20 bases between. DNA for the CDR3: TGTGCCAGCAACCCCCCTGTGGCAGGGAGAACAGATACGCAGTATTTT. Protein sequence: CASNPPVAGRTDTQYF. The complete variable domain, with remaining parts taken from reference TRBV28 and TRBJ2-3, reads DVKVTQSSRYLVKRTGEKVFLECVQDMDHENMFWYRQDPGLGLRLIYFSYDVKMKEKGDIPEGYSVSREKKERFSLILESASTNQTSMYLCASNPPVAGRTDTQYFGPGTRLTVL.

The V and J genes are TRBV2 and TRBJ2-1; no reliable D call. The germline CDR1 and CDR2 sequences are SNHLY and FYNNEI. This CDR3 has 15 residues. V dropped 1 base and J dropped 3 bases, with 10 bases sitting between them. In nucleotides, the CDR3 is TGTGCCAGCAGTGAAGACATATTACACTACAATGAGCAGTTCTTC. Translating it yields CASSEDILHYNEQFF.

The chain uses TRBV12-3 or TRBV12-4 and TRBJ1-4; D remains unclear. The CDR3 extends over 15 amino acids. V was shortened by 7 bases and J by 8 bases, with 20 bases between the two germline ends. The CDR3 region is CASMFGGSRGEKLFF. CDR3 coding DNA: TGTGCCAGCATGTTCGGCGGGTCGCGAGGGGAAAAACTGTTTTTT.

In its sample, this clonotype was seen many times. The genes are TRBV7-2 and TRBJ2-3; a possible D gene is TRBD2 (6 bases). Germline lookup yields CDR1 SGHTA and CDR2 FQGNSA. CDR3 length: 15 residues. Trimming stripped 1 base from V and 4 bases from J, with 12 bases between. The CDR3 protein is CASSLGGLGPDTQYF. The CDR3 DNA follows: TGTGCCAGCAGCTTAGGGGGACTTGGACCAGATACGCAGTATTTT.

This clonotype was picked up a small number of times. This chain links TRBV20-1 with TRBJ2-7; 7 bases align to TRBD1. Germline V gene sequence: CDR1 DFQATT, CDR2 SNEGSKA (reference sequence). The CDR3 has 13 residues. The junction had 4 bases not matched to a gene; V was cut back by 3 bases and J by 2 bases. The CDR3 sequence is CSASGQGAYEQYF. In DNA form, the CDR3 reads TGCAGTGCTAGCGGGCAGGGGGCCTACGAGCAGTACTTC.

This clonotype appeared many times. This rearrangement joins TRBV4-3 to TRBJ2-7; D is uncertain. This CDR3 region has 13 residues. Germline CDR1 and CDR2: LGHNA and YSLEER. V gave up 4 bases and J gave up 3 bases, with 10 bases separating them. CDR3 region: CASSLTTNYEQYF. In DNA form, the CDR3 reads TGCGCCAGCAGCCTGACAACAAACTACGAGCAGTACTTC.

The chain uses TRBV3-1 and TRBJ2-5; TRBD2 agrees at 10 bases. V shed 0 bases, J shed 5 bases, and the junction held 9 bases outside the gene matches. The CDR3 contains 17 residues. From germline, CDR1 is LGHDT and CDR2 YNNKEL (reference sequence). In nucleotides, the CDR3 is TGTGCCAGCAGCCAAGATATGGCTAGCGGGGGCGGGGAGACCCAGTACTTC. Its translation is CASSQDMASGGGETQYF.